A single TCR beta chain is shown here with its context. The sample is drawn from a study of blood T cell repertoires in COVID-19. Profiling relied on immunoSEQ multiplex PCR, and the TCRdb table lists in-frame clones only, not all of them. Among 120,000 or so clones listed, approximately 86% were seen once. Trimming stripped 3 bases from V and 0 bases from J, with 12 bases between. The CDR3 has 17 amino acids. Germline CDR1 and CDR2: KGHSH and LQKENI. V and J are TRBV18 and TRBJ2-6; D remains unclear. Source material: peripheral blood. The receptor's source is a woman between 45 and 60 years old with active or convalescent COVID-19. Here the CDR3 reads CASSPSILSSGANVLTF. DNA for the CDR3: TGTGCCAGCTCACCGAGCATACTGAGCTCTGGGGCCAACGTCCTGACTTTC.